These T cell receptor beta chains were read from a single sample in a study of T cell responses to AZD1222 COVID-19 vaccine. Assay used: immunoSEQ multiplex PCR; TCRdb lists only in-frame clones, some missing. The data hold approximately 110,000 clones, with around 90% observed a single time. The source material was peripheral blood, sampled on day 0 of AZD1222 vaccination. Every receptor here comes from an adult in good health. Both conserved end residues are part of each CDR3. The D gene is left open where the match is weak. Only some rows state a clone size, as once, few, many or a class for expanded clones.

v_call	clone_size	d_call	j_call	cdr3_nt	cdr3_aa
TRBV7-3	-	-	TRBJ2-3	TGTGCCAGCAGCTTATCGACCCACACAGATACGCAGTATTTT	CASSLSTHTDTQYF
TRBV7-3	-	-	TRBJ2-1	TGTGCCAGCAGCCCTATCTTCGGACAGAGCTTTAGCAATGAGCAGTTCTTC	CASSPIFGQSFSNEQFF
TRBV4-1	-	TRBD1	TRBJ1-1	TGCGCCAGCAGCGGAGGACAGGGGGCAGATACTGAAGCTTTCTTT	CASSGGQGADTEAFF
TRBV6-5	once	TRBD2	TRBJ2-1	TGTGCCAGCAGTTACCGGACTAGCGGGTTAAATGAGCAGTTCTTC	CASSYRTSGLNEQFF
TRBV5-1	few	TRBD2	TRBJ2-1	TGCGCCAGCAGTAGTTTAGCGGGAGGGCCGGGTGAGCAGTTCTTC	CASSSLAGGPGEQFF
TRBV5-1	-	-	TRBJ1-1	TGCGCCACCAGAAGGGGGGGCGGTGTTACTGAAGCTTTCTTT	CATRRGGGVTEAFF
TRBV29-1	-	-	TRBJ2-2	TGCAGCGTTACCGGGCGGCAGAACACCGGGGAGCTGTTTTTT	CSVTGRQNTGELFF
TRBV9	-	-	TRBJ2-2	TGTGCCAGCAGCGTTTTAGGGAACACCGGGGAGCTGTTTTTT	CASSVLGNTGELFF
TRBV5-1	-	TRBD1	TRBJ1-2	TGCGCCAGCAGCTACCAGGGGGGATATGGCTACACCTTC	CASSYQGGYGYTF
TRBV5-1	-	-	TRBJ1-1	TGCGCCAGCAGCCGTGAAAGACCCTCGAACACTGAAGCTTTCTTT	CASSRERPSNTEAFF
TRBV5-1	-	-	TRBJ1-1	TGCGCCAGCAGCTACTTCTCCGGGAATAAGAACACTGAAGCTTTCTTT	CASSYFSGNKNTEAFF
TRBV5-1	once	TRBD1	TRBJ1-6	TGCGCCAGCAGCTTGGCCGGGACAGGAAATTCACCCCTCCACTTT	CASSLAGTGNSPLHF
TRBV19	many	-	TRBJ2-7	TGTGCCAGTAGTACATCGGCAGGGTGGTACGAGCAGTACTTC	CASSTSAGWYEQYF
TRBV6-6	-	-	TRBJ1-1	TGTGCCAGCAATCGCCCACAGGGCACTGAAGCTTTCTTT	CASNRPQGTEAFF
TRBV11-2	-	-	TRBJ1-1	TGTGCCAGCAGCCTCTCGGAGAACACTGAAGCTTTCTTT	CASSLSENTEAFF
TRBV12-3/TRBV12-4	-	-	TRBJ2-5	TGTGCCAGCAGCAAACAGGGATGGGAGACCCAGTACTTC	CASSKQGWETQYF
TRBV19	-	-	TRBJ1-1	TGTGCCAGTAGTATAGGTGACAGGTCTGAAGCTTTCTTT	CASSIGDRSEAFF
TRBV12-3/TRBV12-4	-	-	TRBJ2-6	TGTGCCAGCAGTTTAATGGGGGCCAACGTCCTGACTTTC	CASSLMGANVLTF
TRBV5-8	-	TRBD1	TRBJ1-2	TGTGCCAGCATAATTGGACAGGGGGCGTCGGCTCTTTACTATGGCTACACCTTC	CASIIGQGASALYYGYTF
TRBV19	-	-	TRBJ1-1	TGTGCCAGTAGTTTCGACGTAGCCCCTGAAGCTTTCTTT	CASSFDVAPEAFF
TRBV3-1/TRBV3-2	few	-	TRBJ2-1	TGTGCCAGCAGCCTGGGAAACTTTCACAATGAGCAGTTCTTC	CASSLGNFHNEQFF
TRBV5-1	-	-	TRBJ2-2	TGCGCCAGCATCTTAGGACCCGCGAACACCGGGGAGCTGTTTTTT	CASILGPANTGELFF
TRBV24-1	-	-	TRBJ2-5	TGTGCCACCAGTGATTTGCTCCCAGGAACTCGCGAGACCCAGTACTTC	CATSDLLPGTRETQYF
TRBV2	-	-	TRBJ1-5	TGTGCCAGCAGAAGGACAGATAATAGCAATCAGCCCCAGCATTTT	CASRRTDNSNQPQHF
TRBV2	-	TRBD2	TRBJ2-2	TGTGCCAGCAGCGGACTAGCGAACACCGGGGAGCTGTTTTTT	CASSGLANTGELFF
TRBV4-3	-	-	TRBJ2-2	TGCGCCAGCAGCCAAGCGGGGATTGCCGGGGAGCTGTTTTTT	CASSQAGIAGELFF
TRBV28	-	TRBD1	TRBJ2-7	TGTGCCAGCAGTTCTCCCGACAGGGTGGTTACTTACGAGCAGTACTTC	CASSSPDRVVTYEQYF
TRBV7-2	-	-	TRBJ2-1	TGTGCCAGCAGCGTATCGATGGGGGCAACCTACAATGAGCAGTTCTTC	CASSVSMGATYNEQFF
TRBV12-3/TRBV12-4	-	-	TRBJ1-3	TGTGCCAGCAGTCAGGGAGAAAACACCATATATTTT	CASSQGENTIYF
TRBV7-2	few	-	TRBJ1-6	TGTGCCAGCAGCTTAAGGCACCCGTCCCTGTCACCCCTCCACTTT	CASSLRHPSLSPLHF
TRBV7-9	-	-	TRBJ1-1	TGTGCCAGCAGCCCAAGGGGCGGCACAGGGAGTATGAACACTGAAGCTTTCTTT	CASSPRGGTGSMNTEAFF
TRBV7-3	-	-	TRBJ2-3	TGTGCCAGCCCCCTTTACACTGAACCCACAGATACGCAGTATTTT	CASPLYTEPTDTQYF
TRBV2	-	TRBD2	TRBJ2-1	TGTGCCAGCAGTGGGACTAGCGGGGGGGCAGGGGAGCAGTTCTTC	CASSGTSGGAGEQFF
TRBV27	-	TRBD1	TRBJ2-1	TGTGCCACCCGACAGGGGACTTTGGCCAATGAGCAGTTCTTC	CATRQGTLANEQFF
TRBV5-5	-	-	TRBJ2-2	TGTGCCAGCAGACATGGTAGGGACACCGGGGAGCTGTTTTTT	CASRHGRDTGELFF
TRBV9	-	-	TRBJ1-4	TGTGCCAGCAGCGGAGGGACTGTTGGTGAAAAACTGTTTTTT	CASSGGTVGEKLFF
TRBV15	-	-	TRBJ1-2	TGTGCCACCAGCAGTGGCGGGACTGGGGATGGCTACACCTTC	CATSSGGTGDGYTF
TRBV3-1/TRBV3-2	-	-	TRBJ1-4	TGTGCCAGCAGCCGGAATGAAAAACTGTTTTTT	CASSRNEKLFF
TRBV28	-	TRBD1	TRBJ1-1	TGTGCCAGCAGTTCCCCACAGGGGGAAAACACTGAAGCTTTCTTT	CASSSPQGENTEAFF
TRBV7-3	-	-	TRBJ2-1	TGTGCCAGCAGCTTACCGGAAAATGAGCAGTTCTTC	CASSLPENEQFF
TRBV9	-	-	TRBJ1-2	TGTGCCAGCAGCGTCCTGAACTATGGCTACACCTTC	CASSVLNYGYTF
TRBV6-5	-	-	TRBJ2-2	TGTGCCAGCACCCCAACGAGACAGAGAACCGGGGAGCTGTTTTTT	CASTPTRQRTGELFF
TRBV28	-	TRBD2	TRBJ2-7	TGTGCCAGCAGTTTCAGCGGGGGGGCCCAGCAGTACTTC	CASSFSGGAQQYF
TRBV18	-	TRBD1	TRBJ1-5	TGTGCCAGCTCGGGGGACAGTATATCAGCGGCCCAGCATTTT	CASSGDSISAAQHF
TRBV28	-	TRBD1	TRBJ2-7	TGTGCCAGCAGCCGACAGGGGAGAATGGGGGACGAGCAGTACTTC	CASSRQGRMGDEQYF
TRBV19	-	-	TRBJ2-1	TGTGCCAGTAGTATGGGGATGTTCGGCCACAATGAGCAGTTCTTC	CASSMGMFGHNEQFF